One sample yielded the 9 T cell receptor beta chains listed below, sequenced in a study of T cells in Graves' hyperthyroidism and ophthalmopathy. Amplified regions were TCR beta CDR3 sequences from RNA transcripts. The TCR CDR3 was amplified in a first-round RT-PCR using the HTBI primer set. TCRdb used MiXCR to reprocess the multiplex PCR reads, holding one entry per CDR3 protein. The sample records about 640,000 distinct CDR3 sequences, less than 25% being singletons. Source material: blood. The receptors shown here come from a man aged 30-40 years with Graves' ophthalmopathy.

This clonotype showed up many times. The gene calls are TRBV11-2 and TRBJ1-1; D call uncertain. V was pared by 1 base and J by 0 bases, with 6 bases between. Germline lookup yields CDR1 SGHAT and CDR2 FQNNGV. The CDR3 is 14 amino acids. Here the CDR3 DNA reads TGTGCCAGCAGCTTAGTCAGGATGAACACTGAAGCTTTCTTT. As protein: CASSLVRMNTEAFF.

The gene calls are TRBV28 and TRBJ1-1; unclear D gene. Looked up from germline, CDR1 is MDHEN and CDR2 is SYDVKM. Trimming left V 2 bases short and J 8 bases short, with 9 bases between. This CDR3 region has 12 residues. This chain's CDR3 is CASSLMGREAFF. The CDR3 nucleotides are TGTGCCAGCAGTTTAATGGGTCGCGAAGCTTTCTTT.

The gene calls are TRBV10-3 and TRBJ2-7; 12 nucleotides match TRBD2. From germline, CDR1 is ENHRY and CDR2 SYGVKD. The CDR3 is 17 residues long. V trimming: 4 bases; J trimming: 7 bases; junction bases outside the gene matches: 14. CDR3 nucleotide sequence: TGTGCCATCAGTGGGCGACTAGCGGGAGATCCCAGGCTGGAGCAGTACTTC. This sequence encodes CAISGRLAGDPRLEQYF.

In its sample, this clonotype was seen many times. The rearrangement links TRBV28 to TRBJ2-3; D may be TRBD1 or TRBD2 (5 bases each). Germline V gene data show CDR1 as MDHEN and CDR2 as SYDVKM. CDR3 length: 12 residues. The V end was cut by 2 bases, the J end by 10 bases, with 10 bases between. CDR3 in amino acids: CASSLPGTAQYF. CDR3 nucleotides: TGTGCCAGCAGTTTACCCGGGACCGCGCAGTATTTT.

This clonotype was recorded many times. The chain recombines TRBV14 with TRBJ2-7; unclear D gene. The CDR3 runs 11 residues. Trimming left V 1 base short and J 4 bases short, with 2 bases between. The germline V gene has CDR1 SGHDN and CDR2 FVKESK. Here the CDR3 reads CASSQVYEQYF. For the CDR3, the DNA is TGTGCCAGCAGCCAAGTGTACGAGCAGTACTTC. Full variable domain (remainder filled in from reference TRBV14 and TRBJ2-7): EAGVTQFPSHSVIEKGQTVTLRCDPISGHDNLYWYRRVMGKEIKFLLHFVKESKQDESGMPNNRFLAERTGGTYSTLKVQPAELEDSGVYFCASSQVYEQYFGPGTRLTVT.

This clonotype was seen a handful of times. The chain combines TRBV28 with TRBJ2-1, with a weak D call TRBD2 (6 bases). CDR3 length: 11 residues. Germline CDR1 reads MDHEN; CDR2 reads SYDVKM. V lost 5 bases to trimming and J lost 10 bases, with 9 bases between them. The CDR3 sequence is CASSIRGEQFF. The CDR3, as DNA: TGTGCCAGCAGTATACGGGGGGAGCAGTTCTTC.

J is TRBJ2-7 and V is TRBV5-6; TRBD2 agrees at 14 bases. The germline V gene has CDR1 SGHDT and CDR2 YYEEEE. Trimming at V came to 0 bases and at J to 4 bases, leaving 6 bases not matched to a gene. The CDR3 covers 17 residues. In DNA, the CDR3 is TGTGCCAGCAGCTTGGAGTTGACTAGCGGGAGGGCGTACGAGCAGTACTTC. Translation gives CASSLELTSGRAYEQYF.

Note on this clonotype: A much larger clone differs from this one at a single base, so this may be a read error. This chain connects TRBV11-2 to TRBJ2-5; the D is unclear. Trimming left V 6 bases short and J 4 bases short, with 6 bases between. The length of the CDR3 is 11 residues. Germline CDR1 and CDR2: SGHAT and FQNNGV. The CDR3 protein is CASRARETQYF. The CDR3, as DNA: TGTGCCAGCAGGGCCAGAGAGACCCAGTACTTC.

In its sample, this clonotype was seen a few times. The V gene is TRBV5-1, the J gene TRBJ2-1; D perhaps matches TRBD1 (6 bases). V lost 0 bases and J 7 bases, leaving 14 bases between the germline ends. This CDR3 contains 15 residues. Germline assignment: CDR1 SGHRS and CDR2 YFSETQ. The DNA for the CDR3 is TGCGCCAGCAGCTTGGCCTCAGCCCAGGGGAATGAGCAGTTCTTC. Amino acid sequence: CASSLASAQGNEQFF.